This T cell receptor (beta chain) is drawn from a study of cytomegalovirus exposure and HLA in healthy donors. The PCR employed 60 Vbeta primers together with 13 Jbeta primers. TCRdb's copy holds only in-frame clones and misses some; the assay was immunoSEQ multiplex PCR. The sample includes tens of thousands of clones, more than 55% of them seen just once. V shed 2 bases and J shed 4 bases, with 12 bases lying between them. In germline, CDR1 is SGHTA, CDR2 FQGNSA. The CDR3 length is 15 residues. Details on this clone: No antigen is known for it.

Notes on the study in general: CMV serostatus was the only immune exposure information that was available. The classifier reportedly diagnosed cytomegalovirus status with high specificity and sensitivity. Later analysis demonstrated an association between a missense DCLRE1C variant and TCR beta V- and J-gene trimming. An analysis done earlier found most TCR beta V segments productive about 87% or about 30% of the time.

The specimen sequenced was PBMCs. The receptor comes from a man aged 55-75 years in good health and CMV-seropositive. The chain employs TRBV7-2 and TRBJ2-1, with a tentative D call TRBD2 (6 bases). The CDR3 sequence: CASSLSRGKYNEQFF. Here the CDR3 DNA reads TGTGCCAGCAGCTTAAGCCGGGGGAAATACAATGAGCAGTTCTTC.